This T cell receptor (beta chain) was captured in a study of blood T cell repertoires in COVID-19. Across the study: Acute and convalescent COVID-19 samples came from the United States, Italy and Spain. PBMCs, B-cell-depleted T cells, or T cells were the source of the cDNA or gDNA that made up the material.

Study processing details: Using reference gene primer amplification, nucleated cell counts were estimated. Assay: immunoSEQ multiplex PCR; the TCRdb copy retains only in-frame clones and omits some. V, J and clone size reflect that table, while D and trimming were determined from the DNA. The sample yields 130,000 to 150,000 clones, around three quarters seen once. This TCR came from a man older than 75 with acute or convalescent COVID-19. Material for sequencing was peripheral blood.

The CDR3, as DNA: TGTGCCAGCACCGGGACAGGGGATTCACCCCTCCACTTT. Protein: CASTGTGDSPLHF. V usage is TRBV27 and J usage is TRBJ1-6; TRBD1 aligns across 10 bases. The trim removed 7 bases at V and 8 bases at J, leaving 2 bases unmatched. Per germline, CDR1 MNHEY and CDR2 SMNVEV (reference sequence). This CDR3 comprises 13 residues.